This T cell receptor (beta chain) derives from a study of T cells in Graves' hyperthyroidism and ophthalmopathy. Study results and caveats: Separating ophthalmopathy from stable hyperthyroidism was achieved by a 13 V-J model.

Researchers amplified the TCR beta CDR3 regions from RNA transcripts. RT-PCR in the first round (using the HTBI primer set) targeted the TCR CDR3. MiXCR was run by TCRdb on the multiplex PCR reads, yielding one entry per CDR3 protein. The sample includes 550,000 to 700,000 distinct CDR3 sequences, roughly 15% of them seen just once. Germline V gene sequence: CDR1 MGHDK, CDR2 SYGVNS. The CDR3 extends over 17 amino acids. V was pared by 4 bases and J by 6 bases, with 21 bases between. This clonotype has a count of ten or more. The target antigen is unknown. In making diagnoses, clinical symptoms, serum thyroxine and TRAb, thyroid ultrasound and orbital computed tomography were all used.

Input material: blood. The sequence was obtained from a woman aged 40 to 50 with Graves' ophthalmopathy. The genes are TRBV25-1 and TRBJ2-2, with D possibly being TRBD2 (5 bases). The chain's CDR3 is CASSGQIRDPEAGELFF. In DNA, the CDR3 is TGTGCCAGCAGTGGGCAGATCCGGGATCCTGAGGCCGGGGAGCTGTTTTTT. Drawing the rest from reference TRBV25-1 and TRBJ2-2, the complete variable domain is EADIYQTPRYLVIGTGKKITLECSQTMGHDKMYWYQQDPGMELHLIHYSYGVNSTEKGDLSSESTVSRIRTEHFPLTLESARPSHTSQYLCASSGQIRDPEAGELFFGEGSRLTVL.